The TCR beta chain described here comes from a study of T cells in Graves' hyperthyroidism and ophthalmopathy. In the study overall: It was at initial diagnosis, before any treatment, that peripheral blood was collected.

Using RNA transcripts as the source, TCR beta CDR3 regions were amplified. Carried out on the TCR CDR3, a first-round RT-PCR used the HTBI primer set. TCRdb re-called the multiplex PCR reads with MiXCR, one entry per CDR3 protein. The top ten hold just under 8% of the sample, which has under 450,000 distinct CDR3 sequences, less than 20% seen once. The trim removed 6 bases at V and 6 bases at J, leaving 3 bases unmatched. The germline V gene has CDR1 SEHNR and CDR2 FQNEAQ (reference sequence). CDR3 length: 13 residues. The clonotype was recovered from a woman between 18 and 29 years old with Graves' hyperthyroidism. The J gene is TRBJ2-2, the V gene TRBV7-9; 8 bases agree with TRBD1. Sequencing input: blood. Here the CDR3 reads CASSDRGPGELFF. The DNA for the CDR3 is TGTGCCAGCAGTGACAGGGGCCCCGGGGAGCTGTTTTTT.